This T cell receptor (beta chain) derives from a study of blood T cell repertoires in COVID-19. Background on the study: Both acute and convalescent COVID-19 samples were obtained from the United States, Italy and Spain. In each case, the material was cDNA or gDNA derived from T cells, B-cell-depleted T cells, or PBMCs.

This CDR3 region has 17 residues. Trimming took off 5 bases at V and 5 bases at J, with 21 bases between the two ends. Germline lookup yields CDR1 MDHEN and CDR2 SYDVKM. Original handling: How many nucleated cells were present was estimated from reference gene primer amplification. Produced via immunoSEQ multiplex PCR; TCRdb's table is partial and in-frame only. The V and J calls and clone size are taken from that table; D and trimming were inferred from the DNA. Of some 250,000 clones detected, around 88% appear once; the ten largest clones hold roughly 8.7%. This clone was seen once. The sequence was collected from a man in his forties or fifties with active or convalescent COVID-19. This sequence joins TRBV28 and TRBJ1-4; D gene ambiguous. What was sequenced was peripheral blood. CDR3 sequence: CASSTGRGSGSNEKLFF. CDR3 nucleotides: TGTGCCAGCAGTACCGGAAGAGGGTCGGGGTCGAATGAAAAACTGTTTTTT.